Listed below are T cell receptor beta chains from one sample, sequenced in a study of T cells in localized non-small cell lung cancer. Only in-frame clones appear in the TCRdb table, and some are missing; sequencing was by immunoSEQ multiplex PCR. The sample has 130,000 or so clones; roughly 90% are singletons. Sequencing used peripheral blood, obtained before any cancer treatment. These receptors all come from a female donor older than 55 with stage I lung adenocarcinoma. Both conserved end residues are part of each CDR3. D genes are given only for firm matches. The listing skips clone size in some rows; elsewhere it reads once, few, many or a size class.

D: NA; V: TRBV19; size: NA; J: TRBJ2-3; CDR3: CASRAATGGRADTQYF; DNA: TGTGCCAGTAGGGCCGCTACAGGGGGGAGGGCAGATACGCAGTATTTT
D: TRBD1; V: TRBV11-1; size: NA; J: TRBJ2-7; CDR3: CASSMTGQGGYEQYF; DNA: TGTGCCAGCAGCATGACCGGACAGGGAGGATACGAGCAGTACTTC
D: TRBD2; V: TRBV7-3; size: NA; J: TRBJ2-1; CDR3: CASSPIPGLAFYEQFF; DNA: TGTGCCAGCAGCCCTATACCGGGACTAGCGTTTTATGAGCAGTTCTTC
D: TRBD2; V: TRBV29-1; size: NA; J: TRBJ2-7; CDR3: CSVETLADYEQYF; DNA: TGCAGCGTTGAAACCCTAGCGGATTACGAGCAGTACTTC
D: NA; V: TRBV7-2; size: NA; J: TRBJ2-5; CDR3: CASSSDSGGETQYF; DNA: TGTGCCAGCAGCTCAGACTCCGGAGGCGAGACCCAGTACTTC
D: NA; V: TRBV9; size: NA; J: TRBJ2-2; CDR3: CASSVSSPRRRETGELFF; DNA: TGTGCCAGCAGCGTATCCTCCCCCCGGAGGCGGGAAACCGGGGAGCTGTTTTTT
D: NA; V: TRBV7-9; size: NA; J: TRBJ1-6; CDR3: CASGALYNSPLHF; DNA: TGTGCCAGCGGGGCCCTGTATAATTCACCCCTCCACTTT
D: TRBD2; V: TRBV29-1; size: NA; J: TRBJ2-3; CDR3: CSVYAREGLDTQYF; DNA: TGCAGCGTTTATGCGCGGGAGGGCCTGGATACGCAGTATTTT
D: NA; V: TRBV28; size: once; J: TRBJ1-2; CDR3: CASSLSKGGFQGYTF; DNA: TGTGCCAGCAGTTTAAGCAAGGGAGGGTTCCAAGGCTACACCTTC
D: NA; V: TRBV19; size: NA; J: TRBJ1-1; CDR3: CASGGVNTEAFF; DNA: TGTGCCAGCGGAGGGGTGAACACTGAAGCTTTCTTT
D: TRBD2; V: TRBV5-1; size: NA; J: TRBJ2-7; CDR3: CASSLVASGRNEQYF; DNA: TGCGCCAGCAGCTTGGTGGCTAGCGGGAGGAACGAGCAGTACTTC
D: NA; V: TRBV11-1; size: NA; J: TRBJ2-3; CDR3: CASSFIFLGDTQYF; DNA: TGTGCCAGCAGCTTCATCTTCCTAGGGGATACGCAGTATTTT
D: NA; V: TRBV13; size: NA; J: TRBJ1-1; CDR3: CASSARGWVGEAFF; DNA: TGTGCCAGCAGCGCGAGGGGGTGGGTCGGTGAAGCTTTCTTT
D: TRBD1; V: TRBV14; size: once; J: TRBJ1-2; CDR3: CASSQSGFGTDTSYGYTF; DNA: TGTGCCAGCAGCCAATCAGGGTTCGGGACAGACACTTCCTATGGCTACACCTTC
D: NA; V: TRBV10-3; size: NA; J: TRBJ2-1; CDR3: CATRGLSSYNEQFF; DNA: TGTGCCACGCGGGGCTTGAGCTCCTACAATGAGCAGTTCTTC
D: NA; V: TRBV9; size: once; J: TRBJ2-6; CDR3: CASSAPGWSGANVLTF; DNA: TGTGCCAGCAGCGCACCTGGGTGGTCTGGGGCCAACGTCCTGACTTTC
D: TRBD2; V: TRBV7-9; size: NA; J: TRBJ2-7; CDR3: CASSLAPSAGAAYEQYF; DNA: TGTGCCAGCAGCTTAGCCCCTTCGGCGGGAGCAGCCTACGAGCAGTACTTC
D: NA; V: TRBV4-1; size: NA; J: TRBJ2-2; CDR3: CASRVLGFTGELFF; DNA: TGCGCCAGCAGGGTACTAGGTTTCACCGGGGAGCTGTTTTTT
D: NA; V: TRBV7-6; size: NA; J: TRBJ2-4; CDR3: CASSSSRGNIQYF; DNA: TGTGCCAGCAGCTCGTCCAGGGGTAACATTCAGTACTTC
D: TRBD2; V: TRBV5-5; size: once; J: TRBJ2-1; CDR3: CASSLELALNEQFF; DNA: TGTGCCAGCAGCTTGGAACTAGCGCTCAATGAGCAGTTCTTC
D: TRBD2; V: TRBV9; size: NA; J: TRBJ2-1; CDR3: CASSVGASGAVEQFF; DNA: TGTGCCAGCAGCGTAGGGGCTAGCGGGGCGGTTGAGCAGTTCTTC
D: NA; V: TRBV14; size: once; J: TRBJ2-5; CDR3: CASSQATGGVAGAETQYF; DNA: TGTGCCAGCAGCCAAGCGACAGGGGGTGTAGCGGGAGCAGAGACCCAGTACTTC
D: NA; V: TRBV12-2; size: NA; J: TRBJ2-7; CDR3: CASRLAAIYRIPGPPSHEQYF; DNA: TGTGCAAGTCGCTTAGCGGCGATCTACAGGATACCGGGACCGCCGTCCCACGAGCAGTACTTC
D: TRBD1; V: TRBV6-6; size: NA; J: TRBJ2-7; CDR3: CASRGQGGSHEQYF; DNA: TGTGCCAGCAGGGGACAGGGGGGGAGCCACGAGCAGTACTTC
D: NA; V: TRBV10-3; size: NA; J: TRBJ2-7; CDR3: CATQQGSSNLVIEQYF; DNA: TGTGCCACCCAACAGGGTTCTTCGAACCTCGTGATCGAGCAGTACTTC
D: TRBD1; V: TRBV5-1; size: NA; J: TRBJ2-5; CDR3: CASSFGTGAETQYF; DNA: TGCGCCAGCAGCTTTGGGACAGGGGCAGAGACCCAGTACTTC
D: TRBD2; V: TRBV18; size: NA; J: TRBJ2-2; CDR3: CASSPPGLAENTGELFF; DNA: TGTGCCAGCTCACCACCGGGACTAGCGGAGAACACCGGGGAGCTGTTTTTT
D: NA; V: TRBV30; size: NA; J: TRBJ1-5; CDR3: CAWRREGGQPQHF; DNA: TGTGCCTGGAGGCGCGAGGGCGGTCAGCCCCAGCATTTT
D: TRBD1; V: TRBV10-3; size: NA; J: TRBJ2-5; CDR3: CAIGTGVETQYF; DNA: TGTGCCATCGGGACAGGGGTGGAGACCCAGTACTTC
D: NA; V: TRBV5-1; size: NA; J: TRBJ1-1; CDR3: CASRGREDTEAFF; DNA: TGCGCCAGCAGGGGCAGGGAGGACACTGAAGCTTTCTTT
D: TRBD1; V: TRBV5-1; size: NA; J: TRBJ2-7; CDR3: CASSPPGQGFWEQYF; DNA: TGCGCCAGCAGCCCACCGGGACAGGGGTTTTGGGAGCAGTACTTC
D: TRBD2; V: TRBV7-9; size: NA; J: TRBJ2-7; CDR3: CASSGGGIYEQYF; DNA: TGTGCCAGCAGCGGCGGGGGGATCTACGAGCAGTACTTC
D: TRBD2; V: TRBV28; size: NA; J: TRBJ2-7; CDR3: CASSSGLANYEQYF; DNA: TGTGCCAGCAGTTCCGGACTAGCGAACTACGAGCAGTACTTC
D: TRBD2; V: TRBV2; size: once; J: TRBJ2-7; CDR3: CASKLAGLTYEQYF; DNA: TGTGCCAGCAAACTAGCGGGCCTCACATACGAGCAGTACTTC
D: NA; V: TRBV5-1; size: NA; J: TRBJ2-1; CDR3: CASSTSGTTYNEQFF; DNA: TGCGCCAGCAGCACTTCCGGGACAACCTACAATGAGCAGTTCTTC
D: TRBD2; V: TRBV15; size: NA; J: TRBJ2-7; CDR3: CATSRDLIAGGYEQYF; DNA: TGTGCCACCAGCAGAGATTTGATAGCGGGAGGTTACGAGCAGTACTTC
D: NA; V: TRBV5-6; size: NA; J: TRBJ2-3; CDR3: CASSLDWGRGATDTQYF; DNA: TGTGCCAGCAGCTTGGATTGGGGCCGCGGAGCCACAGATACGCAGTATTTT
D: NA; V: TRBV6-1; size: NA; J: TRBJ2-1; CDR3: CASNRQAAYNEQFF; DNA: TGTGCCAGCAACCGACAGGCAGCCTACAATGAGCAGTTCTTC
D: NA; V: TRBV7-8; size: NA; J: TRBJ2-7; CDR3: CASGASDEQYF; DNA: TGTGCCAGCGGAGCGTCGGACGAGCAGTACTTC
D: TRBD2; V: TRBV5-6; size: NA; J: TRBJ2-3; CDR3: CASSLALREKVDTQYF; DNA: TGTGCCAGCAGCTTGGCCTTGCGGGAGAAGGTAGATACGCAGTATTTT
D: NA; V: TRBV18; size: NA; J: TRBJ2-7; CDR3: CASSPQGSSYEQYF; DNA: TGTGCCAGCTCACCACAGGGTAGCTCCTACGAGCAGTACTTC
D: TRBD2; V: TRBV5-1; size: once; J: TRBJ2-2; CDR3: CASSPGTSGRAGELFF; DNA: TGCGCCAGCAGCCCGGGGACTAGCGGGAGGGCCGGGGAGCTGTTTTTT